Detailed here is one TCR beta chain. The clone's antigen remains unknown. A junction boundary mismatches the germline segment, possibly from a read error. Library generation was performed with the immunoSEQ multiplex PCR assay. In the original analysis: A statistical classification framework was built to diagnose cytomegalovirus status from the catalog of TCR beta chain sequences. TCRdb obtained this table from immuneACCESS and retained in-frame rearrangements with V and J assigned. These tables miss some clones; where compared with another copy, unresolved V genes account for less than half of the shortfall, and the remainder is unexplained. Clone size and V and J calls were adopted from that table, with D and trimming inferred from the DNA. Recorded for this sample are 90,000 or so clones; roughly 96% of them occurred a single time. The ten largest clones represent 0.6% to 0.85% of the sample. The data stem from a study of cytomegalovirus exposure and HLA in healthy donors (dated by TCRdb to about 2017). At the level of the whole study: According to a later analysis, one platform produced both the 110 or so validation repertoires and the roughly 650 repertoires of the first cohort. The study combined high-throughput TCR immunosequencing, statistical association of individual TCRs with disease status, and machine learning to predict cytomegalovirus infection status. The study was designed to test whether signatures of past pathogen exposure could be identified by cataloging public T cell receptors. Besides the first cohort of more than 650 subjects, a separate validation cohort made up of 120 different subjects was used. Here is what the overall study found, with its caveats: Subsequent analysis determined that TCRs grouped into clusters in the first cohort also showed a tendency toward co-occurrence across the roughly 120 validation repertoires, and approximately 94% of cluster scores exceeded 0. The classifier was reported to diagnose cytomegalovirus status with high specificity and sensitivity in both the original and validation cohorts. The validation cohort had no HLA typing available for a later analysis, so co-occurrence within that cohort was assessed over all 110 or so repertoires. Across donors, most TCR sequences were observed very rarely, whereas some public TCRs were present in many individuals. According to the authors, the approach could potentially be generalized to other disease states and immunological phenotypes. In vitro tests confirmed that a few of the cytomegalovirus-associated TCR beta chains recognize cytomegalovirus antigens. A total of roughly 160 TCR beta chains were listed by the study as associated with cytomegalovirus.

CDR1 and CDR2, looked up from the germline V gene (reference sequence), are SSHAT and FNYEAQ. There are 19 amino acids in the CDR3, from cysteine to phenylalanine inclusive. Of all the DNA, just the CDR3 is kept, 57 bases in frame from base 1. Donors formed part of the validation cohort, which comprised about 130 subjects and was distinct from the first cohort of several hundred subjects. The chain links TRBV7-7 with TRBJ2-1; TRBD2 agrees with 13 junctional bases. Sequences were obtained from PBMCs. This TCR derives from a man aged 18 to 29 in good health and CMV-seronegative. The sequenced DNA: TGTGCTAGCAGCTTAGTAGACAGGGGGGGGACTAGCGGGAATAATGAGCAGTTCTTC. It specifies CASSLVDRGGTSGNNEQFF.